These T cell receptor beta chains were read from a single sample in a study of shared clonotypes between healthy human individuals. Some clones are missing from TCRdb's copy, which holds only in-frame ones; the method was immunoSEQ multiplex PCR. The sample holds roughly 2,000,000 clones; roughly 95% are singletons and the top ten take less than 2%. The specimen was naive CD8+ T cells from PBMCs. The receptor set was obtained from a man younger than 35 in good health. Some clones in this sample may be carry-over from other donors' samples. CDR3s include the opening cysteine and the closing phenylalanine or tryptophan. D genes are given only for firm matches. Clone sizes are given selectively: once, few, many, or a class where the clone is expanded.

CDR3 length: 15; clone size: .; V gene: TRBV5-1; J gene: TRBJ2-5; D gene: .; CDR3 protein: CASSLGGGAQETQYF; CDR3 DNA: TGCGCCAGCAGCTTGGGAGGGGGGGCCCAAGAGACCCAGTACTTC
CDR3 length: 12; clone size: few; V gene: TRBV5-1; J gene: TRBJ1-1; D gene: .; CDR3 protein: CASSLGLTEAFF; CDR3 DNA: TGCGCCAGCAGCTTGGGGCTCACTGAAGCTTTCTTT
CDR3 length: 12; clone size: .; V gene: TRBV19; J gene: TRBJ1-2; D gene: TRBD1; CDR3 protein: CATEDRGHGYTF; CDR3 DNA: TGTGCCACCGAAGACAGGGGGCATGGCTACACCTTC
CDR3 length: 14; clone size: .; V gene: TRBV4-1; J gene: TRBJ1-1; D gene: .; CDR3 protein: CASSQVNMNTEAFF; CDR3 DNA: TGCGCCAGCAGCCAAGTTAACATGAACACTGAAGCTTTCTTT
CDR3 length: 15; clone size: .; V gene: TRBV7-9; J gene: TRBJ2-1; D gene: .; CDR3 protein: CASSRVGPDRNEQFF; CDR3 DNA: TGTGCCAGCAGCCGAGTAGGGCCCGATAGGAATGAGCAGTTCTTC
CDR3 length: 16; clone size: .; V gene: TRBV27; J gene: TRBJ2-2; D gene: .; CDR3 protein: CASSYHRIPPTGELFF; CDR3 DNA: TGTGCCAGCAGTTATCACAGGATCCCGCCCACCGGGGAGCTGTTTTTT
CDR3 length: 14; clone size: .; V gene: TRBV5-6; J gene: TRBJ2-7; D gene: TRBD1; CDR3 protein: CASSLGQGVHEQYF; CDR3 DNA: TGTGCCAGCAGCTTGGGACAGGGGGTCCACGAGCAGTACTTC
CDR3 length: 14; clone size: .; V gene: TRBV9; J gene: TRBJ1-2; D gene: .; CDR3 protein: CASSVGQGNYGYTF; CDR3 DNA: TGTGCCAGCAGCGTAGGTCAGGGAAACTATGGCTACACCTTC
CDR3 length: 13; clone size: few; V gene: TRBV9; J gene: TRBJ2-1; D gene: .; CDR3 protein: CASSVGAVPRQFF; CDR3 DNA: TGTGCCAGCAGCGTGGGAGCGGTCCCAAGGCAGTTCTTC
CDR3 length: 14; clone size: .; V gene: TRBV7-2; J gene: TRBJ2-2; D gene: .; CDR3 protein: CASSLDVRGWELFF; CDR3 DNA: TGTGCCAGCAGCTTAGATGTGAGGGGGTGGGAGCTGTTTTTT
CDR3 length: 16; clone size: .; V gene: TRBV27; J gene: TRBJ2-2; D gene: TRBD2; CDR3 protein: CASSLLASGRSGELFF; CDR3 DNA: TGTGCCAGCAGTTTATTGGCTAGCGGGAGGTCCGGGGAGCTGTTTTTT
CDR3 length: 17; clone size: .; V gene: TRBV28; J gene: TRBJ2-3; D gene: TRBD1; CDR3 protein: CASSLGQVTPSTDTQYF; CDR3 DNA: TGTGCCAGCAGTTTAGGACAGGTGACCCCTAGCACAGATACGCAGTATTTT
CDR3 length: 12; clone size: .; V gene: TRBV10-3; J gene: TRBJ2-7; D gene: .; CDR3 protein: CAIREAGLEQYF; CDR3 DNA: TGTGCCATCAGGGAGGCAGGTCTCGAGCAGTACTTC
CDR3 length: 15; clone size: .; V gene: TRBV11-2; J gene: TRBJ2-3; D gene: TRBD2; CDR3 protein: CASSLVGGGTDTQYF; CDR3 DNA: TGTGCCAGCAGCTTAGTCGGGGGAGGGACAGATACGCAGTATTTT
CDR3 length: 15; clone size: .; V gene: TRBV11-3; J gene: TRBJ2-3; D gene: .; CDR3 protein: CASSSGRFGTDTQYF; CDR3 DNA: TGTGCCAGCAGCTCCGGTAGATTTGGCACAGATACGCAGTATTTT
CDR3 length: 16; clone size: .; V gene: TRBV28; J gene: TRBJ1-2; D gene: .; CDR3 protein: CASLPVVELGYHGYTF; CDR3 DNA: TGTGCCAGCCTCCCCGTGGTGGAACTCGGGTATCATGGCTACACCTTC
CDR3 length: 16; clone size: .; V gene: TRBV29-1; J gene: TRBJ2-5; D gene: .; CDR3 protein: CSVEYRARGNEETQYF; CDR3 DNA: TGCAGCGTTGAATACCGGGCTAGGGGCAATGAAGAGACCCAGTACTTC
CDR3 length: 15; clone size: .; V gene: TRBV10-3; J gene: TRBJ2-3; D gene: .; CDR3 protein: CAIAVAEASTDTQYF; CDR3 DNA: TGTGCCATCGCGGTGGCGGAAGCTAGCACAGATACGCAGTATTTT
CDR3 length: 17; clone size: .; V gene: TRBV28; J gene: TRBJ2-2; D gene: .; CDR3 protein: CASSYVWEGSNTGELFF; CDR3 DNA: TGTGCCAGCAGTTACGTCTGGGAAGGATCGAACACCGGGGAGCTGTTTTTT
CDR3 length: 14; clone size: .; V gene: TRBV2; J gene: TRBJ2-1; D gene: .; CDR3 protein: CASSQLVVYNEQFF; CDR3 DNA: TGTGCCAGCAGTCAACTAGTCGTCTACAATGAGCAGTTCTTC
CDR3 length: 17; clone size: once; V gene: TRBV12-1; J gene: TRBJ2-3; D gene: .; CDR3 protein: CASSPAGLAGLTDTQYF; CDR3 DNA: TGTGCCAGCAGCCCCGCGGGGCTAGCGGGACTCACAGATACGCAGTATTTT
CDR3 length: 16; clone size: .; V gene: TRBV27; J gene: TRBJ2-7; D gene: TRBD2; CDR3 protein: CASSPLWDGRDGEQYF; CDR3 DNA: TGTGCCAGCAGTCCCCTCTGGGACGGGAGGGATGGCGAGCAGTACTTC
CDR3 length: 11; clone size: .; V gene: TRBV19; J gene: TRBJ1-2; D gene: .; CDR3 protein: CASWGGGSYTF; CDR3 DNA: TGTGCCAGTTGGGGGGGCGGTAGCTACACCTTC
CDR3 length: 14; clone size: .; V gene: TRBV5-6; J gene: TRBJ2-3; D gene: .; CDR3 protein: CASSLGSGYDTQYF; CDR3 DNA: TGTGCCAGCAGCTTGGGTTCGGGTTATGATACGCAGTATTTT
CDR3 length: 15; clone size: .; V gene: TRBV7-9; J gene: TRBJ2-7; D gene: .; CDR3 protein: CASSPTQGPIYEQYF; CDR3 DNA: TGTGCCAGCAGTCCAACCCAGGGGCCGATCTACGAGCAGTACTTC
CDR3 length: 12; clone size: .; V gene: TRBV18; J gene: TRBJ1-2; D gene: .; CDR3 protein: CASSPGVRGYTF; CDR3 DNA: TGTGCCAGCTCACCAGGGGTGCGGGGCTACACCTTC
CDR3 length: 16; clone size: .; V gene: TRBV5-6; J gene: TRBJ2-2; D gene: TRBD2; CDR3 protein: CASSPWAGEGTGELFF; CDR3 DNA: TGTGCCAGCAGCCCCTGGGCCGGGGAGGGCACCGGGGAGCTGTTTTTT
CDR3 length: 13; clone size: .; V gene: TRBV11-1; J gene: TRBJ1-2; D gene: .; CDR3 protein: CASRGGDSYGYTF; CDR3 DNA: TGTGCCAGCAGAGGGGGTGACAGCTATGGCTACACCTTC
CDR3 length: 17; clone size: once; V gene: TRBV7-9; J gene: TRBJ1-1; D gene: TRBD1; CDR3 protein: CASIPGGQGAFGTEAFF; CDR3 DNA: TGTGCCAGCATCCCCGGCGGGCAGGGGGCGTTTGGCACTGAAGCTTTCTTT
CDR3 length: 14; clone size: .; V gene: TRBV7-9; J gene: TRBJ2-3; D gene: .; CDR3 protein: CASSLVGSGSWQYF; CDR3 DNA: TGTGCCAGCAGCTTAGTGGGTTCGGGCAGTTGGCAGTATTTT
CDR3 length: 17; clone size: .; V gene: TRBV28; J gene: TRBJ1-2; D gene: TRBD1; CDR3 protein: CASSSGLGTARNYGYTF; CDR3 DNA: TGTGCCAGCAGCTCCGGGCTTGGGACAGCTCGTAACTATGGCTACACCTTC
CDR3 length: 17; clone size: .; V gene: TRBV11-2; J gene: TRBJ2-7; D gene: TRBD2; CDR3 protein: CASSSGTSVFNSYEQYF; CDR3 DNA: TGTGCCAGCAGCTCAGGGACTAGCGTCTTTAATTCCTACGAGCAGTACTTC
CDR3 length: 14; clone size: .; V gene: TRBV19; J gene: TRBJ2-6; D gene: .; CDR3 protein: CASTFLNRANVLTF; CDR3 DNA: TGTGCCAGTACCTTCTTGAACAGGGCCAACGTCCTGACTTTC
CDR3 length: 15; clone size: .; V gene: TRBV11-2; J gene: TRBJ2-7; D gene: TRBD1; CDR3 protein: CASSSRDRDPYEQYF; CDR3 DNA: TGTGCCAGCAGCTCCCGGGACAGGGACCCCTACGAGCAGTACTTC
CDR3 length: 15; clone size: .; V gene: TRBV27; J gene: TRBJ2-3; D gene: TRBD2; CDR3 protein: CASSALAGGTDTQYF; CDR3 DNA: TGTGCCAGCAGTGCTTTAGCGGGGGGCACAGATACGCAGTATTTT
CDR3 length: 17; clone size: .; V gene: TRBV6-1; J gene: TRBJ2-1; D gene: .; CDR3 protein: CASSEAKGSDSDNEQFF; CDR3 DNA: TGTGCCAGCAGTGAAGCGAAGGGAAGCGACTCAGACAATGAGCAGTTCTTC
CDR3 length: 13; clone size: .; V gene: TRBV19; J gene: TRBJ1-2; D gene: .; CDR3 protein: CASSPREFWGYTF; CDR3 DNA: TGTGCCAGTAGTCCCCGGGAGTTTTGGGGCTACACCTTC
CDR3 length: 14; clone size: .; V gene: TRBV6-1; J gene: TRBJ2-6; D gene: .; CDR3 protein: CASPTGSGANVLTF; CDR3 DNA: TGTGCCAGCCCCACAGGATCTGGGGCCAACGTCCTGACTTTC
CDR3 length: 15; clone size: .; V gene: TRBV10-1; J gene: TRBJ2-1; D gene: .; CDR3 protein: CASSETGSGYNEQFF; CDR3 DNA: TGCGCCAGCAGTGAGACAGGGTCAGGGTACAATGAGCAGTTCTTC
CDR3 length: 14; clone size: .; V gene: TRBV5-1; J gene: TRBJ2-1; D gene: .; CDR3 protein: CASSLEGGINEQFF; CDR3 DNA: TGCGCCAGCAGCTTGGAAGGAGGGATTAATGAGCAGTTCTTC